A selection of T cell receptor beta chains follows, all from one sample in a study of blood T cell repertoires in COVID-19. Repertoires were generated with immunoSEQ multiplex PCR, while TCRdb's copy carries only in-frame clones and drops some. The repertoire holds roughly 160,000 clones, with under 85% as singletons. Material for sequencing was PBMCs or T cells enriched from blood (not recorded which). Source of these receptors: a middle-aged man who had recovered from COVID-19. Each CDR3 is given with its conserved first and last residue. The D gene is left open where the match is weak. Not every row has a clone size; where given, it reads once, few, many or a size class.

d_call	v_call	clone_size	j_call	cdr3_aa	cdr3_nt
-	TRBV12-3/TRBV12-4	-	TRBJ1-2	CASSGRWAYGYTF	TGTGCCAGCAGCGGAAGGTGGGCGTATGGCTACACCTTC
TRBD1	TRBV5-6	-	TRBJ2-3	CASSFRDRGATDTQYF	TGTGCCAGCAGCTTCCGGGACAGGGGTGCAACAGATACGCAGTATTTT
-	TRBV10-3	-	TRBJ2-7	CAISGGSIGYEQYF	TGTGCCATCAGTGGGGGCTCGATAGGCTACGAGCAGTACTTC
TRBD1	TRBV5-8	-	TRBJ1-2	CASSLIPSQGAVNYGYTF	TGTGCCAGCAGCCTTATCCCTTCTCAGGGGGCTGTTAACTATGGCTACACCTTC
-	TRBV6-2/TRBV6-3	-	TRBJ2-1	CASSYPNEQFF	TGTGCCAGCAGTTACCCGAATGAGCAGTTCTTC
TRBD1	TRBV28	-	TRBJ2-7	CASSGGDRGAYEQYF	TGTGCCAGCAGCGGCGGGGACAGGGGGGCCTACGAGCAGTACTTC
TRBD1	TRBV6-5	-	TRBJ1-2	CASSYFGTGGIYGYTF	TGTGCCAGCAGTTACTTTGGGACAGGGGGGATCTATGGCTACACCTTC
TRBD2	TRBV4-3	-	TRBJ2-3	CASSLAGSGSTDTQYF	TGCGCCAGCAGCCTAGCGGGGAGTGGTAGCACAGATACGCAGTATTTT
-	TRBV20-1	-	TRBJ1-1	CSASLRNTEAFF	TGCAGTGCTAGTCTAAGGAACACTGAAGCTTTCTTT
-	TRBV10-3	-	TRBJ1-6	CAISESPQGSPLHF	TGTGCCATCAGTGAGTCCCCCCAGGGGTCACCCCTCCACTTT
-	TRBV5-4	-	TRBJ1-6	CASSLASEALHF	TGTGCCAGCAGCTTGGCGTCGGAGGCCCTCCACTTT
TRBD1	TRBV10-3	-	TRBJ1-1	CAISGTGISKDYTEAFF	TGTGCCATCAGTGGGACAGGAATATCGAAGGATTACACTGAAGCTTTCTTT
-	TRBV7-3	-	TRBJ2-3	CASSSAGLLTDTQYF	TGTGCCAGCAGCTCCGCGGGACTTCTCACAGATACGCAGTATTTT
-	TRBV9	-	TRBJ1-5	CASSVGTPDQPQHF	TGTGCCAGCAGCGTAGGGACACCCGATCAGCCCCAGCATTTT
TRBD1	TRBV24-1	-	TRBJ2-7	CATSDSAGGRDEQYF	TGTGCCACCAGTGATTCGGCAGGGGGCCGGGACGAGCAGTACTTC
-	TRBV9	-	TRBJ1-1	CASSVDQGAEAFF	TGTGCCAGCAGCGTAGATCAAGGAGCTGAAGCTTTCTTT
-	TRBV3-1/TRBV3-2	-	TRBJ1-6	CASSRTAGRSSYNSPLHF	TGTGCCAGCAGCCGGACAGCCGGTAGGAGCTCCTATAATTCACCCCTCCACTTT
-	TRBV4-2	-	TRBJ2-7	CASSLSLSGLYEQYF	TGTGCCAGCAGCCTATCCTTATCAGGGCTGTACGAGCAGTACTTC
TRBD2	TRBV18	-	TRBJ2-7	CASSSTSGGAYEQYF	TGTGCCAGCTCATCCACTAGCGGGGGGGCCTACGAGCAGTACTTC
TRBD2	TRBV7-9	-	TRBJ2-2	CASSPRPREGYTGELFF	TGTGCCAGCAGCCCCCGACCCAGGGAGGGATACACCGGGGAGCTGTTTTTT
TRBD1	TRBV3-1/TRBV3-2	once	TRBJ1-1	CASSPGQRAGNTEAFF	TGTGCCAGCAGCCCGGGACAGAGGGCGGGGAACACTGAAGCTTTCTTT
TRBD2	TRBV25-1	-	TRBJ2-7	CASSAGGSSYEQYF	TGTGCCAGCAGCGCGGGAGGCAGCTCCTACGAGCAGTACTTC
-	TRBV5-1	few	TRBJ1-6	CASRPGYNSPLHF	TGCGCCAGCAGACCGGGCTATAATTCACCCCTCCACTTT
TRBD1	TRBV5-6	-	TRBJ2-7	CASSYTGGSYEQYF	TGTGCCAGCAGCTATACAGGGGGCTCCTACGAGCAGTACTTC
-	TRBV11-1	-	TRBJ2-1	CASSSKDRGYREQFF	TGTGCCAGCAGCTCCAAGGACAGAGGCTATCGGGAGCAGTTCTTC
-	TRBV2	-	TRBJ1-5	CASSERGSQPQHF	TGTGCCAGCAGTGAAAGGGGAAGTCAGCCCCAGCATTTT
-	TRBV5-4	-	TRBJ1-1	CASSFSENTEAFF	TGTGCCAGCAGCTTTTCAGAGAACACTGAAGCTTTCTTT
-	TRBV7-9	-	TRBJ2-7	CASSASGSEQYF	TGTGCCAGCAGCGCGTCGGGGTCCGAGCAGTACTTC
-	TRBV27	-	TRBJ2-7	CASRLARTSYEQYF	TGTGCCAGCAGGCTAGCGAGGACCTCCTACGAGCAGTACTTC
TRBD1	TRBV5-1	-	TRBJ1-2	CASSEIPGGRGYTF	TGCGCCAGCAGCGAAATACCAGGGGGCCGTGGCTACACCTTC
TRBD1	TRBV20-1	-	TRBJ1-3	CSASGTGRNTIYF	TGCAGTGCTAGTGGGACAGGGAGAAACACCATATATTTT
-	TRBV12-3/TRBV12-4	-	TRBJ2-7	CASSLNVGGEQYF	TGTGCCAGCAGTTTAAATGTCGGGGGCGAGCAGTACTTC